The sample holds many counts of the clone carrying this T cell receptor beta chain. Its antigen is unidentified. The sample is drawn from a study of early T cells in non-severe SARS-CoV-2 infection. Findings of the study overall: A preference for anti-spike CD8 responses marked VDJdb matching, which missed private and CD4 specificities.

Using its own MiXCR run on the 5' RACE reads, TCRdb lists one record per CDR3 protein. The sample yields tens of thousands of distinct CDR3 sequences, over 3% seen once. V was shortened by 4 bases and J by 6 bases, with 13 bases between the two germline ends. The CDR3 totals 14 residues. In germline, CDR1 is ENHRY, CDR2 SYGVKD. The chain carries TRBV10-3 and TRBJ2-1; D gene uncertain. Specimen: whole blood. This receptor was obtained from an adult who was a healthcare worker with PCR-confirmed SARS-CoV-2 infection or an uninfected control (not recorded which). Here the CDR3 reads CAISALPVVNEQFF. CDR3 DNA: TGTGCCATCAGTGCCCTCCCGGTGGTCAATGAGCAGTTCTTC.